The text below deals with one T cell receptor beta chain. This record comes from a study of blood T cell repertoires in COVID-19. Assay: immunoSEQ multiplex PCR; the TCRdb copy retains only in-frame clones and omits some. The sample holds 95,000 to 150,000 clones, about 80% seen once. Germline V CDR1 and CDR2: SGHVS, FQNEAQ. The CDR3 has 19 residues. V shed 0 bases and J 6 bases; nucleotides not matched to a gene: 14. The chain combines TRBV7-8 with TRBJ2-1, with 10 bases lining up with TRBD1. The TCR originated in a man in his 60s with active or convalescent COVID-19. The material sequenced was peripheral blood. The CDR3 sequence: CASSLALLWGTGVSNEQFF. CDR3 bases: TGTGCCAGCAGCTTAGCCTTATTATGGGGGACAGGGGTATCCAATGAGCAGTTCTTC.